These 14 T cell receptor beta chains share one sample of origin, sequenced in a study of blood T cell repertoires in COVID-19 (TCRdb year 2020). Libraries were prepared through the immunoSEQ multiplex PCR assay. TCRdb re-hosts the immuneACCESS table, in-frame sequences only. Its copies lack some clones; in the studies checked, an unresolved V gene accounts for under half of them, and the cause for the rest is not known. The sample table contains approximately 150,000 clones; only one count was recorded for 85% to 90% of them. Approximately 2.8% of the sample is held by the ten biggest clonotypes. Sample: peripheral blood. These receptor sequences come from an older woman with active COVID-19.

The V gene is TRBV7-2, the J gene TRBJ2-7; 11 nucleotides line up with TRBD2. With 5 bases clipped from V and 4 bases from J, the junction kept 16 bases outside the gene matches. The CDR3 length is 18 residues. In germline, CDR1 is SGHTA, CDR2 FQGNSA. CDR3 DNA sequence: TGTGCCAGCAGCCTCGATGCTCAGCGACTAGCGGGATCGTACGAGCAGTACTTC. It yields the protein CASSLDAQRLAGSYEQYF.

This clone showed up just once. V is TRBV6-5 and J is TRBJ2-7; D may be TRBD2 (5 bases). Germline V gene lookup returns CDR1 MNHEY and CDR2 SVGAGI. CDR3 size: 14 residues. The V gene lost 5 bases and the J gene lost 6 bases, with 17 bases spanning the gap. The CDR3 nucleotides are TGTGCCAGCAGTCTTGGACTCGATCCGGGCGAGCAGTACTTC. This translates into CASSLGLDPGEQYF.

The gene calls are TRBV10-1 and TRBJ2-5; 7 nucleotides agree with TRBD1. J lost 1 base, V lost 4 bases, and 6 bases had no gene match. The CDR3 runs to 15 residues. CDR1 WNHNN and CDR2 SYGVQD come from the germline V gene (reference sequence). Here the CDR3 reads CASSATGTVQETQYF. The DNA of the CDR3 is TGCGCCAGCAGTGCGACAGGGACGGTCCAAGAGACCCAGTACTTC.

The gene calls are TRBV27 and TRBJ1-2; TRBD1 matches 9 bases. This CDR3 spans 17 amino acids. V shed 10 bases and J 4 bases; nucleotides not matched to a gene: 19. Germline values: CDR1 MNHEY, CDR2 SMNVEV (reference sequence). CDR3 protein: CATSPGTGRLITYGYTF. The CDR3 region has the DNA TGTGCCACCTCTCCCGGGACAGGGAGACTTATCACCTATGGCTACACCTTC.

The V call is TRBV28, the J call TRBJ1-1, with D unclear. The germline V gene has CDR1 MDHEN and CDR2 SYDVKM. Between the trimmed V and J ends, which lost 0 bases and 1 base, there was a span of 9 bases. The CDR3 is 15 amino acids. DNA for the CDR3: TGTGCCAGCAGTTTATGGGGCGCGGGGAACACTGAAGCTTTCTTT. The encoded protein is CASSLWGAGNTEAFF.

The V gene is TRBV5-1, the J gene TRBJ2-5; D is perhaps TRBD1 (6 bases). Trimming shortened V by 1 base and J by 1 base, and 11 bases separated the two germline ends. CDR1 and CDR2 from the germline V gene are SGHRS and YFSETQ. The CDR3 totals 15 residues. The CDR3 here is CASSLQGRSQETQYF. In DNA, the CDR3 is TGCGCCAGCAGCTTGCAGGGGCGGAGCCAAGAGACCCAGTACTTC.

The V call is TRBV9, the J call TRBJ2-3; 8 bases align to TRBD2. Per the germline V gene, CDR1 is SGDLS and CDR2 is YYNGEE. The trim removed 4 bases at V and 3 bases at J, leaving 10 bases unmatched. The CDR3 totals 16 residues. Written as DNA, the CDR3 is TGTGCCAGCAGCACGAGATCGGGACTAGTAACAGATACGCAGTATTTT. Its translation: CASSTRSGLVTDTQYF.

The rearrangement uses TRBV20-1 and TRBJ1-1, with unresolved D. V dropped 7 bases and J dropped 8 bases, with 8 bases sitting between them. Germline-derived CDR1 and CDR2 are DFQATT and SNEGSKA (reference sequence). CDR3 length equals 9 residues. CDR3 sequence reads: CSGFSEAFF. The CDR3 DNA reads TGCAGTGGTTTTTCGGAAGCTTTCTTT.

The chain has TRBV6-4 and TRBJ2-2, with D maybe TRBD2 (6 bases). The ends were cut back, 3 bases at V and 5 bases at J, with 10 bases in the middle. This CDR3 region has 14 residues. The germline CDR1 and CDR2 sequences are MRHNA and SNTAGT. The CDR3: CASSELGGTGELFF. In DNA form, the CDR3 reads TGTGCCAGCAGTGAGCTTGGGGGGACCGGGGAGCTGTTTTTT.

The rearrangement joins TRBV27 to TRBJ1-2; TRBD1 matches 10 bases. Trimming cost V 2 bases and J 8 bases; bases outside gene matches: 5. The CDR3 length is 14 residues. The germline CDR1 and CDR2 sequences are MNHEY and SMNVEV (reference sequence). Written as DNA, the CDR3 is TGTGCCAGCAGTTTACGACAGGGGGCGAGAGGCTACACCTTC. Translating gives CASSLRQGARGYTF.

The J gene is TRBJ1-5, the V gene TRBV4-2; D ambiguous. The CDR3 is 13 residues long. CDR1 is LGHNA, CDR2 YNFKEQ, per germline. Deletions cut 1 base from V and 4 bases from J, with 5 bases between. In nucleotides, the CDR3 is TGTGCCAGCAGCCAAGGGCTGAATCAGCCCCAGCATTTT. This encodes CASSQGLNQPQHF.

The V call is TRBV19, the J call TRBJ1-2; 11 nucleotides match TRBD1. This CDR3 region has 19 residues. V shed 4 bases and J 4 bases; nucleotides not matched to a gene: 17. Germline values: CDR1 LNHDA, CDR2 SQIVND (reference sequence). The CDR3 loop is CASSKRFGTGGDLGYGYTF. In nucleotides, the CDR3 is TGTGCCAGTAGTAAAAGATTTGGGACAGGGGGTGACCTCGGCTATGGCTACACCTTC.

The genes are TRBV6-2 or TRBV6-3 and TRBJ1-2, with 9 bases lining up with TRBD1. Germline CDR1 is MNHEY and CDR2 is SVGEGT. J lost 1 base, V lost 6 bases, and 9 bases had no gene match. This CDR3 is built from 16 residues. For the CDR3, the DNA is TGTGCCAGCAGCGCCATCGGACAGGGGATTAACTATGGCTACACCTTC. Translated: CASSAIGQGINYGYTF.

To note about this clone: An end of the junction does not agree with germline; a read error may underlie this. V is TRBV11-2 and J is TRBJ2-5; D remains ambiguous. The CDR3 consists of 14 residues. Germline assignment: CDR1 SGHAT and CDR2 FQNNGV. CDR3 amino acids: CASSLEYRKETQYF. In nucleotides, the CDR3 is TGTGCCAGCAGCCTAGAATACAGAAAAGAGACCCAGTACTTC.